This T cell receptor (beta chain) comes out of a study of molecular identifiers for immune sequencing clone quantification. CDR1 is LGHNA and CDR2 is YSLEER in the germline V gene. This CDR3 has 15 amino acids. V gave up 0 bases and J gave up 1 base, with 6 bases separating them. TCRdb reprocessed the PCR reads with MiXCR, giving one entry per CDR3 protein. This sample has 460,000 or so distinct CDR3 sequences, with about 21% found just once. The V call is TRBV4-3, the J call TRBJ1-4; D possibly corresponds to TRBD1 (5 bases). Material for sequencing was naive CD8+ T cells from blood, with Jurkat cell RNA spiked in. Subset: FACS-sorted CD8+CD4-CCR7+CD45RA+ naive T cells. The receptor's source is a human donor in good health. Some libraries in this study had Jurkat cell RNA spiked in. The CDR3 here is CASSQDRVTNEKLFF. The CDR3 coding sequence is TGCGCCAGCAGCCAAGACAGGGTAACTAATGAAAAACTGTTTTTT.